This T cell receptor beta chain emerged from a study of Ad26.COV2.S vaccination and SARS-CoV-2 variants. In the case of this clone: Its antigen is undetermined.

Study observations and caveats: While placebo recipients had lower spike-specific TCR breadth, vaccine recipients had more.

Here immunoSEQ multiplex PCR was the method, and the copy in TCRdb shows in-frame clones only, minus some. The sample yields about 350,000 clones, 92% seen once. V was shortened by 6 bases and J by 2 bases, with 11 bases between the two germline ends. CDR3 size: 14 residues. CDR1 MNHEY and CDR2 SVGAGI come from the germline V gene. The receptor was derived from a human donor who had recovered from COVID-19. The V and J genes are TRBV6-5 and TRBJ1-3, with D unresolved. This specimen consisted of peripheral blood, obtained after recovery from COVID-19. Here the CDR3 DNA reads TGTGCCAGCAGCCGGGATAGTACTGGAAACACCATATATTTT. It is translated as CASSRDSTGNTIYF.